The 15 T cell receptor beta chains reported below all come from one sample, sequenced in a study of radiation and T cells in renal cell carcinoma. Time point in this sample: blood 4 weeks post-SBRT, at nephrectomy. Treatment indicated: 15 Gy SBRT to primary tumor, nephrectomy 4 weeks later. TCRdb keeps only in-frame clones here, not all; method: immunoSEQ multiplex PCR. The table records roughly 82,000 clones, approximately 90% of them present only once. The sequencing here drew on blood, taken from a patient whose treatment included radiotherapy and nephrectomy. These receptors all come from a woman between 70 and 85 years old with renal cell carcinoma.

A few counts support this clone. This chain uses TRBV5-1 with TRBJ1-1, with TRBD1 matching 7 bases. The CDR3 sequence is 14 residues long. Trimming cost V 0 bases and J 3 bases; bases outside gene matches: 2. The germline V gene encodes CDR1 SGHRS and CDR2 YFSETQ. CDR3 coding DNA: TGCGCCAGCAGCTTGGCCGGACAGGACACTGAAGCTTTCTTT. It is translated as CASSLAGQDTEAFF.

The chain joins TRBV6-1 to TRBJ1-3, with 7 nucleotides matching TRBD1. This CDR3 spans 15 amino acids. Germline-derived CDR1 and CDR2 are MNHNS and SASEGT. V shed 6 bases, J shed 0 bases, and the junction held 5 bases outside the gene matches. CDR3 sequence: CASSRGQPSGNTIYF. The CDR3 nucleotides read TGTGCCAGCAGCCGGGGACAGCCCTCTGGAAACACCATATATTTT.

The CDR3 DNA reads as TGTGCCTGGAGCCTAGGACAGGTAGAGACCCAGTACTTC. It is translated as CAWSLGQVETQYF. V and J are TRBV30 and TRBJ2-5, with 7 bases that match TRBD1. The V gene's germline CDR1 is GTSNPN and CDR2 SVGIG (reference sequence). V lost 3 bases to trimming and J lost 4 bases; unmatched junction nucleotides: 5. There are 13 residues in the CDR3.

The chain's CDR3 is CASSHPGKGNTIYF. CDR3 in DNA: TGTGCCAGCAGCCATCCGGGGAAAGGAAACACCATATATTTT. J is TRBJ1-3 and V is TRBV4-2, with D hard to call. Germline values: CDR1 LGHNA, CDR2 YNFKEQ. V lost 3 bases, J lost 4 bases, and 10 bases lay in between. The CDR3 is 14 residues long.

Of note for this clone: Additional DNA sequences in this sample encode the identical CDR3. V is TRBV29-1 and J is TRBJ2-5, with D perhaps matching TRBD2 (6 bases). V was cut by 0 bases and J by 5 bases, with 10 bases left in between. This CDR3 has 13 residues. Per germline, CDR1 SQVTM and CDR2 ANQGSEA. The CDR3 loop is CSVEDVRGETQYF. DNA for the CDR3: TGCAGCGTTGAAGATGTCCGGGGGGAGACCCAGTACTTC.

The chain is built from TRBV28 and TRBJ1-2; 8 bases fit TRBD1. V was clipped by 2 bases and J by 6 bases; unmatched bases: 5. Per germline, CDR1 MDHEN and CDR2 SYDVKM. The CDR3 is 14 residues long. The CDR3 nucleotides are TGTGCCAGCAGTTTACGGACAGGGTCTAATGGCTACACCTTC. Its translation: CASSLRTGSNGYTF.

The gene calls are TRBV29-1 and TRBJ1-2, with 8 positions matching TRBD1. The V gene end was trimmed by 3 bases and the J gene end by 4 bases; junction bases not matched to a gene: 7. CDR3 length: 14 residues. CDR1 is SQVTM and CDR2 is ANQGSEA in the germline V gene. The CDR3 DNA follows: TGCAGCGTTGACATTGGACAGGGACGCTATGGCTACACCTTC. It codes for CSVDIGQGRYGYTF.

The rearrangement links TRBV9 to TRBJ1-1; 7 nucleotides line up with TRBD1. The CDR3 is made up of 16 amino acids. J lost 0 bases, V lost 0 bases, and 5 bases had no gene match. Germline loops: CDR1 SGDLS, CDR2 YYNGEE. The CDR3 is CASSVVAGGMNTEAFF. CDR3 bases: TGTGCCAGCAGCGTAGTGGCAGGGGGTATGAACACTGAAGCTTTCTTT.

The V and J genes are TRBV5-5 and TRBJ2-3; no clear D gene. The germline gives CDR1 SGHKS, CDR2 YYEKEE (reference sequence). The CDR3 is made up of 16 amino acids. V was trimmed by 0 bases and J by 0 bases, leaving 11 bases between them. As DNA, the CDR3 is TGTGCCAGCAGCTTGGAGGTCTCACTCAGCACAGATACGCAGTATTTT. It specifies CASSLEVSLSTDTQYF.

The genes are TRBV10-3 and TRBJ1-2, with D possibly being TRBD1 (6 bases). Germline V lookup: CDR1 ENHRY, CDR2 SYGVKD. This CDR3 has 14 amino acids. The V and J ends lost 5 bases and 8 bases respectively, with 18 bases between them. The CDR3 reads CAISHYGTQKGYTF. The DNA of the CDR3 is TGTGCCATCAGTCATTACGGGACACAGAAGGGCTACACCTTC.

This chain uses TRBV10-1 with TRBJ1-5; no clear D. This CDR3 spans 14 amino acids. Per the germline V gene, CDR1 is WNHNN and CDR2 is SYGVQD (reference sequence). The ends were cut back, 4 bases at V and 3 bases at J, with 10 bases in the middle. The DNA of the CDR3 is TGCGCCAGCAGTGGGGGAAGGACCAATCAGCCCCAGCATTTT. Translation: CASSGGRTNQPQHF.

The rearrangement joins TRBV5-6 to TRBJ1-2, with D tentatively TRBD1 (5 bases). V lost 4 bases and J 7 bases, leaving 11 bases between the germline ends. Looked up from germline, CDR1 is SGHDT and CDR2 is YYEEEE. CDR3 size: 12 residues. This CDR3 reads CASSESGFGYTF. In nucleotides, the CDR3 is TGTGCCAGCAGCGAGTCAGGGTTTGGCTACACCTTC.

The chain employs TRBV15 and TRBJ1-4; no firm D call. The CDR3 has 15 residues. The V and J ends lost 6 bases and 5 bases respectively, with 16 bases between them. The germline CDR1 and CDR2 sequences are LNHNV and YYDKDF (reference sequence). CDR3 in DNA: TGTGCCACCAGTACCCCAGGACTACCGAATGAAAAACTGTTTTTT. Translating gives CATSTPGLPNEKLFF.

The CDR3 sequence is CASSILAGGTDTQYF. CDR3 nucleotide sequence: TGTGCCAGCAGTATACTAGCGGGGGGGACAGATACGCAGTATTTT. V and J are TRBV28 and TRBJ2-3; 13 bases match TRBD2. Germline V gives CDR1 MDHEN, CDR2 SYDVKM. This CDR3 contains 15 residues. V shed 5 bases and J 3 bases; nucleotides not matched to a gene: 2.

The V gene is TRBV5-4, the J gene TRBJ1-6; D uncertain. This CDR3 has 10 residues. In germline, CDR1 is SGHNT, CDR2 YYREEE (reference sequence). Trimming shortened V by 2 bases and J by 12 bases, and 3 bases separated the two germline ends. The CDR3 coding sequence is TGTGCCAGCAGCTTTGTACCCCTCCACTTT. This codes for CASSFVPLHF.